This TCR beta chain is drawn from a study of T cell responses to AZD1222 COVID-19 vaccine. Clones were sequenced by immunoSEQ multiplex PCR, and TCRdb holds only the in-frame ones, with some missing. The sample shows approximately 140,000 clones, 92% of them seen only once. V lost 8 bases and J 3 bases, leaving 23 bases between the germline ends. Germline values: CDR1 GTSNPN, CDR2 SVGIG (reference sequence). The CDR3 runs to 15 residues. This TCR came from an adult in good health. Material: peripheral blood, obtained on day 0 of AZD1222 vaccination. The chain has TRBV30 and TRBJ2-7, with a tentative D call TRBD1 (6 bases). The CDR3 spells CALSDSRKLNYEQYF. The CDR3 nucleotides are TGTGCCCTGTCGGACAGCCGAAAGTTAAACTACGAGCAGTACTTC. Variable domain in full (rest from reference TRBV30 and TRBJ2-7): SQTIHQWPATLVQPVGSPLSLECTVEGTSNPNLYWYRQAAGRGLQLLFYSVGIGQISSEVPQNLSASRPQDRQFILSSKKLLLSDSGFYLCALSDSRKLNYEQYFGPGTRLTVT.